These T cell receptor beta chains were read from a single sample in a study of blood T cell repertoires in COVID-19. Clones were read by immunoSEQ multiplex PCR, and TCRdb kept only the in-frame ones, dropping some. The sample lists 200,000 to 300,000 clones, 85% to 90% occurring once. The sequenced sample consisted of peripheral blood. These receptors were taken from a woman in her thirties or forties who had recovered from COVID-19. The CDR3 runs from the conserved cysteine through the conserved F or W. D genes are given only for firm matches. Part of the rows lack a size; the others show once, few, many or a class for expanded clones.

clone_size	v_call	j_call	d_call	cdr3_aa	cdr3_nt
.	TRBV11-2	TRBJ2-4	TRBD2	CASSSPGGVAGSKNIQYF	TGTGCCAGCAGCTCCCCCGGGGGGGTAGCGGGATCCAAAAACATTCAGTACTTC
.	TRBV4-2	TRBJ1-4	.	CASSPGTTNEKLFF	TGTGCCAGCAGCCCCGGGACAACTAATGAAAAACTGTTTTTT
.	TRBV5-6	TRBJ1-2	TRBD1	CASSSPGQSDGYTF	TGTGCCAGCAGCTCGCCGGGACAGTCGGATGGCTACACCTTC
.	TRBV19	TRBJ2-3	TRBD2	CASSIQGLAGGPDTQYF	TGTGCCAGTAGTATCCAGGGACTAGCGGGAGGGCCAGATACGCAGTATTTT
.	TRBV18	TRBJ1-1	.	CASSPTKTGAEAFF	TGTGCCAGCTCACCCACTAAAACGGGGGCTGAAGCTTTCTTT
.	TRBV25-1	TRBJ1-2	TRBD1	CASSEGDRGSYTF	TGTGCCAGCAGTGAGGGGGACAGGGGGAGCTACACCTTC
.	TRBV7-7	TRBJ2-1	.	CASSPGSVWEQFF	TGTGCTAGCAGCCCCGGGTCGGTTTGGGAGCAGTTCTTC
.	TRBV19	TRBJ2-7	TRBD1	CASSIAQGATYEQYF	TGTGCCAGTAGTATTGCGCAGGGGGCTACCTACGAGCAGTACTTC
.	TRBV6-6	TRBJ2-1	.	CASSAGPRAYNEQFF	TGTGCCAGCAGTGCCGGGCCCAGGGCTTACAATGAGCAGTTCTTC
.	TRBV10-3	TRBJ2-5	.	CATKGVGETQYF	TGTGCCACCAAAGGGGTGGGTGAGACCCAGTACTTC
.	TRBV13	TRBJ2-5	TRBD1	CASSKGQGAQETQYF	TGTGCCAGCAGCAAGGGGCAGGGGGCCCAAGAGACCCAGTACTTC
.	TRBV5-1	TRBJ2-3	.	CASSGASVFTDTQYF	TGCGCCAGCAGTGGGGCTAGCGTATTTACAGATACGCAGTATTTT
few	TRBV6-6	TRBJ1-1	TRBD1	CASSPNPGQGLERGTEAFF	TGTGCCAGCAGTCCGAACCCGGGACAGGGGCTAGAAAGGGGGACTGAAGCTTTCTTT
.	TRBV30	TRBJ1-2	.	CAWSVGVWGYTF	TGTGCCTGGAGTGTAGGGGTGTGGGGCTACACCTTC
once	TRBV29-1	TRBJ2-5	.	CSVARSRQETQYF	TGCAGCGTCGCCAGGTCACGGCAAGAGACCCAGTACTTC
.	TRBV18	TRBJ1-2	.	CASSPNNNYGYTF	TGTGCCAGCTCACCAAACAATAACTATGGCTACACCTTC
.	TRBV10-3	TRBJ1-2	TRBD1	CAISPGTVDYGYTF	TGTGCCATCAGTCCCGGGACAGTCGACTATGGCTACACCTTC
.	TRBV29-1	TRBJ1-5	TRBD1	CSVEVGGGRNQPQHF	TGCAGCGTTGAAGTTGGAGGGGGCCGAAATCAGCCCCAGCATTTT
.	TRBV7-8	TRBJ1-2	.	CASSLASGSANYGYTF	TGTGCCAGCAGCTTGGCATCGGGTTCCGCTAACTATGGCTACACCTTC
.	TRBV20-1	TRBJ1-2	TRBD1	CRETGGGYTF	TGCAGAGAGACAGGGGGTGGCTACACCTTC
.	TRBV9	TRBJ1-2	.	CASSVGLGYTF	TGTGCCAGCAGCGTAGGTCTGGGCTACACCTTC
.	TRBV15	TRBJ2-1	.	CATSRDGGGRDEQFF	TGTGCCACCAGCAGAGATGGTGGAGGAAGGGATGAGCAGTTCTTC
.	TRBV7-8	TRBJ2-7	TRBD1	CASSLSSRARDRAYEQYF	TGTGCCAGCAGCTTATCGTCTCGGGCCCGGGACAGGGCCTACGAGCAGTACTTC
once	TRBV24-1	TRBJ2-3	TRBD2	CATSDSRGVAGTSGTDTQYF	TGTGCCACCAGTGATTCCCGAGGGGTAGCGGGGACCTCTGGCACAGATACGCAGTATTTT
.	TRBV27	TRBJ2-3	TRBD1	CASRYRGQYTDTQYF	TGTGCCAGCAGGTATAGGGGACAGTACACAGATACGCAGTATTTT
.	TRBV5-1	TRBJ1-1	TRBD1	CASGTGATEAFF	TGCGCCAGCGGGACAGGGGCGACTGAAGCTTTCTTT
.	TRBV19	TRBJ2-1	TRBD1	CASSTRSGGVGHEQFF	TGTGCCAGTAGTACCCGGTCAGGGGGCGTCGGGCATGAGCAGTTCTTC
.	TRBV4-3	TRBJ1-1	.	CASSQDAGSTEAFF	TGCGCCAGCAGCCAAGATGCGGGTTCGACTGAAGCTTTCTTT
.	TRBV7-2	TRBJ2-1	.	CASSLWWQGPINEQFF	TGTGCCAGCAGCTTATGGTGGCAGGGCCCCATCAATGAGCAGTTCTTC
.	TRBV9	TRBJ2-5	TRBD2	CASSRLAGGPGQETQYF	TGTGCCAGCAGCCGACTAGCGGGAGGGCCGGGCCAAGAGACCCAGTACTTC
.	TRBV18	TRBJ1-1	.	CASSPPLGAGAEAFF	TGTGCCAGCTCACCACCGTTGGGGGCAGGGGCTGAAGCTTTCTTT
.	TRBV19	TRBJ1-2	.	CASSIPGVGSGYTF	TGTGCCAGTAGTATCCCAGGCGTAGGGAGTGGCTACACCTTC
few	TRBV19	TRBJ2-6	.	CASSIGQTFTSGANVLTF	TGTGCCAGTAGTATTGGCCAGACATTTACCTCTGGGGCCAACGTCCTGACTTTC
once	TRBV18	TRBJ2-1	.	CASSPSGSGYNEQFF	TGTGCCAGCTCACCCTCGGGTAGCGGATACAATGAGCAGTTCTTC
.	TRBV9	TRBJ2-5	TRBD2	CASSVGVSGKTYQETQYF	TGTGCCAGCAGCGTAGGGGTTAGCGGGAAGACATACCAAGAGACCCAGTACTTC
few	TRBV18	TRBJ1-5	.	CASSPADNQPQHF	TGTGCCAGCTCACCAGCAGACAATCAGCCCCAGCATTTT
.	TRBV19	TRBJ1-3	.	CATHMARASGNTIYF	TGTGCCACCCACATGGCCAGGGCCTCTGGAAACACCATATATTTT
.	TRBV30	TRBJ2-2	.	CAVPPGLLNTGELFF	TGTGCCGTCCCCCCGGGACTGCTGAACACCGGGGAGCTGTTTTTT
once	TRBV30	TRBJ1-3	.	CAWSVPVAGGGTIYF	TGTGCCTGGAGTGTACCCGTCGCGGGGGGTGGGACCATATATTTT
.	TRBV10-3	TRBJ1-1	TRBD1	CATGQGPAGTEAFF	TGTGCCACCGGACAGGGGCCGGCGGGGACTGAAGCTTTCTTT
.	TRBV3-1/TRBV3-2	TRBJ2-4	TRBD2	CASSQGLAGNIQYF	TGTGCCAGCAGCCAGGGACTAGCGGGAAACATTCAGTACTTC
.	TRBV5-5	TRBJ1-2	.	CASSLRNRVRDYGYTF	TGTGCCAGCAGCCTTCGGAACAGGGTTAGGGACTATGGCTACACCTTC
.	TRBV30	TRBJ1-2	.	CAWILGGGYTF	TGTGCCTGGATTCTCGGGGGTGGCTACACCTTC
once	TRBV10-3	TRBJ2-7	TRBD2	CAIGEAGAYEQYF	TGTGCCATCGGGGAAGCGGGGGCCTACGAGCAGTACTTC
.	TRBV25-1	TRBJ1-6	.	CASSLGGQSNSPLHF	TGTGCCAGCAGTCTGGGTGGGCAGAGTAATTCACCCCTCCACTTT
.	TRBV27	TRBJ2-1	.	CASSLSPGTYNEQFF	TGTGCCAGCAGTTTATCTCCGGGTACCTACAATGAGCAGTTCTTC
.	TRBV9	TRBJ2-1	TRBD2	CASSETSGRPYNEQFF	TGTGCCAGCAGCGAGACTAGCGGGAGGCCCTACAATGAGCAGTTCTTC
.	TRBV9	TRBJ2-1	TRBD2	CASSPPAGSEQFF	TGTGCCAGCAGCCCCCCAGCGGGGAGTGAGCAGTTCTTC
.	TRBV27	TRBJ1-5	TRBD1	CASSPPGGSQPQHF	TGTGCCAGCAGTCCCCCAGGGGGCAGTCAGCCCCAGCATTTT
.	TRBV12-3/TRBV12-4	TRBJ1-5	.	CASSLGGDQPQHF	TGTGCCAGCAGTCTCGGGGGAGATCAGCCCCAGCATTTT
.	TRBV19	TRBJ2-1	TRBD2	CASRGLAGNEQFF	TGTGCCAGTAGGGGTCTAGCGGGCAATGAGCAGTTCTTC
.	TRBV16	TRBJ1-5	.	CASSQATDRPQHF	TGTGCCAGCAGCCAGGCCACCGATCGGCCCCAGCATTTT
.	TRBV6-1	TRBJ2-1	.	CASSEDPGSYNEQFF	TGTGCCAGCAGTGAAGATCCAGGATCCTACAATGAGCAGTTCTTC
.	TRBV12-3/TRBV12-4	TRBJ2-1	.	CASRLAYNEQFF	TGTGCCAGCAGACTAGCATACAATGAGCAGTTCTTC